The 7 T cell receptor beta chains in this list originate from one sample, sequenced in a study of OX40 agonist ivuxolimab in advanced cancers. The protocol was immunoSEQ multiplex PCR, while the TCRdb copy is restricted to in-frame clones and leaves out a portion. Here the sample spans around 84,000 clones, roughly 90% being singletons. The sequences come from CD4+ or CD8+ T cells sorted from blood, collected in a trial of the OX40 agonist ivuxolimab. The source is an adult with an advanced solid tumor such as melanoma, head and neck, liver or kidney cancer.

The chain employs TRBV11-2 and TRBJ2-7, with D possibly matching TRBD1 (6 bases). V lost 5 bases to trimming and J lost 3 bases, with 17 bases between them. In germline, CDR1 is SGHAT, CDR2 FQNNGV. The CDR3 length is 15 residues. The CDR3 coding sequence is TGTGCCAGCAGCCAGGCCGGGACATCCTACTACGAGCAGTACTTC. Amino acid sequence: CASSQAGTSYYEQYF.

This clone has a single count. The chain couples TRBV11-2 to TRBJ2-5; the D is unclear. Looked up from germline, CDR1 is SGHAT and CDR2 is FQNNGV. The CDR3 extends over 14 amino acids. Deletions cut 0 bases from V and 1 base from J, with 6 bases between. CDR3 nucleotides: TGTGCCAGCAGCTTAGAACTTACCCAAGAGACCCAGTACTTC. Residues: CASSLELTQETQYF. Combining the CDR3 with reference TRBV11-2 and TRBJ2-5 gives the whole variable domain EAGVAQSPRYKIIEKRQSVAFWCNPISGHATLYWYQQILGQGPKLLIQFQNNGVVDDSQLPKDRFSAERLKGVDSTLKIQPAKLEDSAVYLCASSLELTQETQYFGPGTRLLVL.

In regard to this clone: The same CDR3 can be traced to other DNA sequences in this sample. The chain uses TRBV19 and TRBJ1-1; TRBD1 might be the D (5 bases). The germline V gene encodes CDR1 LNHDA and CDR2 SQIVND (reference sequence). Trimming left V 6 bases short and J 4 bases short, with 12 bases between. The CDR3 is 13 residues long. The CDR3 loop reads CASRLQGGTEAFF. The CDR3 nucleotides read TGTGCCAGTAGGCTCCAGGGCGGCACTGAAGCTTTCTTT.

The CDR3 sequence: CASSPGLAGPGELFF. CDR3 DNA sequence: TGTGCCAGCAGCCCCGGACTAGCAGGACCCGGGGAGCTGTTTTTT. The V gene is TRBV11-3, the J gene TRBJ2-2, with 8 positions matching TRBD2. Trimming cost V 5 bases and J 6 bases; bases outside gene matches: 8. The length of the CDR3 is 15 residues. Germline CDR1 SGHNT, CDR2 YENEEA.

This chain connects TRBV7-2 to TRBJ1-1; no clear D gene. Trimming removed 2 bases at V and 4 bases at J, with 17 bases between. This CDR3 is built from 16 residues. CDR1 SGHTA and CDR2 FQGNSA come from the germline V gene. Here the CDR3 DNA reads TGTGCCAGCAGCTTAATAAGGTTCGGCAAAACCACTGAAGCTTTCTTT. Amino acids: CASSLIRFGKTTEAFF. Based on the CDR3 plus reference TRBV7-2 and TRBJ1-1, the full variable domain is GAGVSQSPSNKVTEKGKDVELRCDPISGHTALYWYRQSLGQGLEFLIYFQGNSAPDKSGLPSDRFSAERTGGSVSTLTIQRTQQEDSAVYLCASSLIRFGKTTEAFFGQGTRLTVV.

The chain has TRBV6-1 and TRBJ1-2; 8 bases fit TRBD1. The junction had 8 bases not matched to a gene; V was cut back by 5 bases and J by 3 bases. The CDR3 sequence is 15 residues long. Germline-derived CDR1 and CDR2 are MNHNS and SASEGT. The DNA of the CDR3 is TGTGCCAGCAGTCTATCGACAGGGGACCACTATGGCTACACCTTC. Translated, it gives CASSLSTGDHYGYTF.

The CDR3 coding sequence is TGTGCCAGTAGTATAGCGGGACAGGGGGCCCCGGGGTATCAGCCCCAGCATTTT. It yields the protein CASSIAGQGAPGYQPQHF. The chain employs TRBV19 and TRBJ1-5; 12 bases map to TRBD1. Losses at the gene ends were 1 base for V and 5 bases for J; bases not matched to a gene: 9. The CDR3 has 18 residues. Germline CDR1 is LNHDA and CDR2 is SQIVND (reference sequence).